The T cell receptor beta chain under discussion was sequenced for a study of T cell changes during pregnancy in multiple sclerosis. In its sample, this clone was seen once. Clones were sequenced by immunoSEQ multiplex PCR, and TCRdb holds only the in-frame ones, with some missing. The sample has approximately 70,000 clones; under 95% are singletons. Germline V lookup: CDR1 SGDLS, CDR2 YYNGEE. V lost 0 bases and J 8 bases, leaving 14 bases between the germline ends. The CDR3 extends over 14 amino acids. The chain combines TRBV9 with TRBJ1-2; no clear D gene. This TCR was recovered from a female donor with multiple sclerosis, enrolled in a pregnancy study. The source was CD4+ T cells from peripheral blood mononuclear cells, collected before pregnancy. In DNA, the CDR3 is TGTGCCAGCAGCGTAGACGAGCGGGATAAGGGCTACACCTTC. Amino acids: CASSVDERDKGYTF.